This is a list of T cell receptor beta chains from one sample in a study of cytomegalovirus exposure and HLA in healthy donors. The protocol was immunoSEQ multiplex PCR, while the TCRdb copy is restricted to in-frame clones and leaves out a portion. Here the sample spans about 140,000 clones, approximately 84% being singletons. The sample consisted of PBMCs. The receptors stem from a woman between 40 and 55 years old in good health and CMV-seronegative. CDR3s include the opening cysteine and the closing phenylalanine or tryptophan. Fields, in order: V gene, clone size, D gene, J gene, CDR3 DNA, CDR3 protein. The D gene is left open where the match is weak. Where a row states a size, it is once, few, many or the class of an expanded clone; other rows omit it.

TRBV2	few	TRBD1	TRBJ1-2	TGTGCCAGCAACAGGGGGGATGGCTACACCTTC	CASNRGDGYTF
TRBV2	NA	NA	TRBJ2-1	TGTGCCAGCAGTACGGAGGGCCGGTTCAATGAGCAGTTCTTC	CASSTEGRFNEQFF
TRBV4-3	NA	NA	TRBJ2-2	TGCGCCAGCAGCCAAGCCGCAGGGCCGAACACCGGGGAGCTGTTTTTT	CASSQAAGPNTGELFF
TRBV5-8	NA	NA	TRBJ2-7	TGTGCCAGCAGCTCATACAGGTCCCACGAGCAGTACTTC	CASSSYRSHEQYF
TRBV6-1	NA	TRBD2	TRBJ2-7	TGTGCCAGCAGTGACACGGGGGGACTGCCCAGGCGCTACGAGCAGTACTTC	CASSDTGGLPRRYEQYF
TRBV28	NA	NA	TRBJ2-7	TGTGCCAGCAGGGGCCGGCCCTACGAGCAGTACTTC	CASRGRPYEQYF
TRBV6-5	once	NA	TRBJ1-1	TGTGCCAGCAGTTCAGTGAACACTGAAGCTTTCTTT	CASSSVNTEAFF
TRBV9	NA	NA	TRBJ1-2	TGTGCCAGCAGCCCAGGGGCAGATCTCTATGGCTACACCTTC	CASSPGADLYGYTF
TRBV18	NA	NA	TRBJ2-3	TGTGCCAGCTCACCAGGTGGGAGGTGGGATACGCAGTATTTT	CASSPGGRWDTQYF
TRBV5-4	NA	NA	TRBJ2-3	TGTGCCAGCAGCTTGATCAGCGGACCCAGCACAGATACGCAGTATTTT	CASSLISGPSTDTQYF
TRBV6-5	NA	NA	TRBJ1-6	TGTGCCAGCAGCTACAGGGTGCGGGATTCACCCCTCCACTTT	CASSYRVRDSPLHF
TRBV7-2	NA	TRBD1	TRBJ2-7	TGTGCCAGCAGCTCGCCCGGGACAGGAGGCGAGCAGTACTTC	CASSSPGTGGEQYF
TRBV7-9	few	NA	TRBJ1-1	TGTGCCAGCAGCTTACGCCGAGTCTCAAACACTGAAGCTTTCTTT	CASSLRRVSNTEAFF
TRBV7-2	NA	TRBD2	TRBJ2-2	TGTGCCAGCAGCTTAGGAGCGGGGGGTTGGAACACCGGGGAGCTGTTTTTT	CASSLGAGGWNTGELFF
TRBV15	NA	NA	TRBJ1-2	TGTGCCACCAGCAGAGATCGGGGGGGAATTGGATGGAAGGGCTACACCTTC	CATSRDRGGIGWKGYTF
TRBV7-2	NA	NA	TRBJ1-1	TGTGCCAGCAGCCCCACTCGTTACTTGGAAGCTTTCTTT	CASSPTRYLEAFF
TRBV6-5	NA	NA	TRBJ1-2	TGTGCCAGCAGTTCCCTCCCTAGCAGGGGCCGGCATGGCTACACCTTC	CASSSLPSRGRHGYTF
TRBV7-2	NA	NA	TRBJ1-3	TGTGCCAGCAGCTTAGGGAACTCCGGGGGAAACACCATATATTTT	CASSLGNSGGNTIYF
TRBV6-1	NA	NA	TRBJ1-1	TGTGCCAGCAGTGATGGGGGAGCGGGAGCTTTCTTT	CASSDGGAGAFF
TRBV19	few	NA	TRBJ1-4	TGTGCCAGTACCAACAGGGATCCTTTAAGGGGTAATGAAAAACTGTTTTTT	CASTNRDPLRGNEKLFF
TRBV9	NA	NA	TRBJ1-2	TGTGCCAGCAGCGTAGGATCATACGGAGCTAACTATGGCTACACCTTC	CASSVGSYGANYGYTF
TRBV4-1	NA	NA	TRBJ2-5	TGCGCCAGCAGCCCCCAAGGGGGTAAGGAGACCCAGTACTTC	CASSPQGGKETQYF
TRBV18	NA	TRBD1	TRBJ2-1	TGTGCCAGCCCACCCGGGACAGGGCCAAACAATGAGCAGTTCTTC	CASPPGTGPNNEQFF
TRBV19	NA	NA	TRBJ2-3	TGTGCCAGTAGCCTAGGCCTTACTAGCACAGATACGCAGTATTTT	CASSLGLTSTDTQYF
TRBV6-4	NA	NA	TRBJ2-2	TGTGCCAGCAGTGAAGGCGGAAACACCGGGGAGCTGTTTTTT	CASSEGGNTGELFF
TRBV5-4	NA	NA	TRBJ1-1	TGTGCCAGCAGCTTGATAGGGGCTAACACTGAAGCTTTCTTT	CASSLIGANTEAFF
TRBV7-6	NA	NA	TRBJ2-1	TGTGCCAGCAGCTTAGAACTAGCCAGGGATGAGCAGTTCTTC	CASSLELARDEQFF
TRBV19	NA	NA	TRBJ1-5	TGTGCCAGTAGCACGACAGCACCGAATCAGCCCCAGCATTTT	CASSTTAPNQPQHF
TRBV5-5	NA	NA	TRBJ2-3	TGTGCCAGCAGCTTATCGGGGATCATAGATACGCAGTATTTT	CASSLSGIIDTQYF
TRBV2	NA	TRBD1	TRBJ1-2	TGTGCCAGCAGCAAGGGACAGGGACGCGGCTACACCTTC	CASSKGQGRGYTF
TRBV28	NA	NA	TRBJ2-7	TGTGCCAGCAGTCCACTAACAGTCCGGGACTTCGGGGTCTACGAGCAGTACTTC	CASSPLTVRDFGVYEQYF
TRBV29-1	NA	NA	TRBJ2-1	TGCAGCGTTGCGGTTGCGGATTACAATGAGCAGTTCTTC	CSVAVADYNEQFF
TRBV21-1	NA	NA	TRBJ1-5	TGTGCCAGCAGCAAAGGGACCGACAGGGAAGGGGATCAGCCCCAGCATTTT	CASSKGTDREGDQPQHF
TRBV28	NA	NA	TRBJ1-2	TGTGCTGCAACCGGGAGAGAATATGGCTACACCTTC	CAATGREYGYTF
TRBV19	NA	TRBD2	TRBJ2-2	TGTGCCAGTAGTATACTAGCGGGAGCCGGGGAGCTGTTTTTT	CASSILAGAGELFF
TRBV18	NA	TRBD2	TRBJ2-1	TGTGCCAGCTGGGGGGGTACCGATTTGACGGCGTACTCCTACAATGAGCAGTTCTTC	CASWGGTDLTAYSYNEQFF
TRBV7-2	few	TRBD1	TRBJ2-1	TGTGCCAGCAGCTCGAGGCGAGCCCGGACAGGCAATGAGCAGTTCTTC	CASSSRRARTGNEQFF
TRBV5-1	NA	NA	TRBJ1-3	TGCGCCAGCAGCTTAACCCCCGTCCGGGTTGGAAACACCATATATTTT	CASSLTPVRVGNTIYF
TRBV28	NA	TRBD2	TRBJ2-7	TGTGCCGCCGGGACTAGCGGGAGGGCCAAGTACTTC	CAAGTSGRAKYF
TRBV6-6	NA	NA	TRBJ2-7	TGTGCCAGCAACTCTCCGCATGTCCTTGCCTACGAGCAGTACTTC	CASNSPHVLAYEQYF
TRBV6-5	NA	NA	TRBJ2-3	TGTACCAGCAGTTCTTATAGCACAGATACGCAGTATTTT	CTSSSYSTDTQYF
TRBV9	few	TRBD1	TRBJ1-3	TGTGCCAGCAGCCCGAGAACAGGGGTCTCTGGAAACACCATATATTTT	CASSPRTGVSGNTIYF
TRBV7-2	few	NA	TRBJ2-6	TGTGCCAGCAGCCTCTTCAAGACAACTGGGGCCAACGTCCTGACTTTC	CASSLFKTTGANVLTF
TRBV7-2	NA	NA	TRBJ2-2	TGTGCCAGCAGCTTAGTAGCGACTAGCACCGGGGAGCTGTTTTTT	CASSLVATSTGELFF
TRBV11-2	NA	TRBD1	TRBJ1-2	TGTGCCAGCAGCACCGGGACAGGCTATGGCTACACCTTC	CASSTGTGYGYTF
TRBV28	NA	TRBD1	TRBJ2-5	TGTGCCAGCAGCCTGGCCCGGGCAGGGGGCCAAGAGACCCAGTACTTC	CASSLARAGGQETQYF
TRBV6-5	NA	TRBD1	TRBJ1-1	TGTGCCAGCAGTTACTCGCGGACAGGGACCGGACATGAAGCTTTCTTT	CASSYSRTGTGHEAFF
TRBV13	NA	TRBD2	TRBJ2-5	TGTGCCAGCAGCTTAGGCGGTTACGGGGGGGAGACCCAGTACTTC	CASSLGGYGGETQYF
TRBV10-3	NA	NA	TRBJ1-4	TGTGCCATCAGTGACCCAGGGTCAGATGAAAAACTGTTTTTT	CAISDPGSDEKLFF
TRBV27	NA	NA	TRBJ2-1	TGTGCCAGCAGCCGGCGGCCCTACAATGAGCAGTTCTTC	CASSRRPYNEQFF
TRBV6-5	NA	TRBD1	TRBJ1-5	TGTGCCAGCAGTTTGGGGACAGGCAGAAATCAGCCCCAGCATTTT	CASSLGTGRNQPQHF
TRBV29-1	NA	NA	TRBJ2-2	TGCAGCGTTGCTCGTACGAACACCGGGGAGCTGTTTTTT	CSVARTNTGELFF